A selection of T cell receptor beta chains follows, all from one sample in a study of T-cell reconstitution after alpha-beta-depleted transplantation in children. A single record per CDR3 protein comes from TCRdb applying MiXCR to the PCR reads. Here the sample spans around 960,000 distinct CDR3 sequences, roughly 29% being singletons. This specimen was PBMCs, mostly from graft donor cells, taken 360 days after TCRalphabeta/CD19-depleted stem cell transplant. The source is a boy younger than two who had a stem cell transplant for SCID, so the T cells may come from the graft donor. Both conserved end residues are part of each CDR3. Only part of the rows carry a size: once, few, many, or a class if the clone is expanded.

>NA|TRBJ2-2|TRBV6-2/TRBV6-3
CASSDYPGELFF
>many|TRBJ2-7|TRBV20-1
CSARDRYRGYEQYF
>NA|TRBJ2-5|TRBV5-1
CASTRVPTPPKETQYF
>NA|TRBJ1-2|TRBV20-1
CSAQGPGTYGYTF
>NA|TRBJ1-2|TRBV6-5
CASSWDRVDGGYTF
>few|TRBJ2-1|TRBV2
CAKEGGSYNEQFF
>few|TRBJ2-1|TRBV6-1
CASSPEPSGGFNEQFF
>few|TRBJ2-1|TRBV12-3/TRBV12-4
CASSLYPGQVNEQFF
>few|TRBJ2-7|TRBV6-2/TRBV6-3
CASSRGGAADEQYF
>many|TRBJ2-7|TRBV27
CASSLVGTATYEQYF
>NA|TRBJ2-5|TRBV5-8
CASSPWAGELETQYF
>many|TRBJ2-5|TRBV5-6
CASSGTGQAEETQYF
>NA|TRBJ1-4|TRBV15
CATSRERGRLEKLFF
>few|TRBJ2-5|TRBV15
CATSRVPGGRRQETQYF
>NA|TRBJ2-7|TRBV3-1
CASSQVARAYEQYF
>NA|TRBJ2-5|TRBV28
CASSLSGTIGETQYF
>NA|TRBJ2-1|TRBV7-2
CASSSGAGTVTNEQFF
>NA|TRBJ1-6|TRBV27
CASSLYVGGTGSSPLHF
>few|TRBJ2-7|TRBV4-1
CASSQDVARSLYEQYF
>NA|TRBJ2-5|TRBV5-1
CASSQSLRQYETQYF
>many|TRBJ1-1|TRBV12-3/TRBV12-4
CASSLRGGGTEAFF
>NA|TRBJ2-7|TRBV5-1
CASKLRIETGTGVYEQYF
>few|TRBJ2-1|TRBV12-3/TRBV12-4
CASSHSGGVHNEQFF
>NA|TRBJ2-1|TRBV7-9
CASSTPGQGINNEQFF
>few|TRBJ1-5|TRBV10-3
CAISRDKGPNQPQHF
>few|TRBJ2-7|TRBV24-1
CATKADPGGTYEQYF
>NA|TRBJ2-2|TRBV29-1
CSVGSGYTGELFF
>few|TRBJ2-7|TRBV2
CASSEAAYEQYF
>NA|TRBJ2-3|TRBV7-9
CASSKTSGGITDTQYF
>few|TRBJ2-2|TRBV6-2/TRBV6-3
CASSTSGRTTTGELFF
>NA|TRBJ2-1|TRBV18
CASSPLVSLEVEQFF
>many|TRBJ2-2|TRBV12-3/TRBV12-4
CASRPVRGLGTGELFF
>few|TRBJ1-4|TRBV10-1
CASSDGSTTNEKLFF
>NA|TRBJ2-4|TRBV5-6
CASSLTGIAKNIQYF
>NA|TRBJ2-3|TRBV6-5
CASSSYREPPSTDTQYF
>NA|TRBJ2-5|TRBV2
CASSEGTGRWETQYF
>few|TRBJ2-3|TRBV4-1
CASSPGTSWTTDTQYF
>NA|TRBJ1-1|TRBV25-1
CASRGLTTGGEAFF
>NA|TRBJ2-2|TRBV2
CASCEGNTGELFF
>once|TRBJ2-5|TRBV12-3/TRBV12-4
CASSRPPGGETQYF
>few|TRBJ2-1|TRBV6-1
CASSQRTGVYEQFF
>few|TRBJ1-5|TRBV7-9
CASSASTGGGQPQHF
>many|TRBJ1-1|TRBV6-5
CASTSEYRGATEAFF
>once|TRBJ2-7|TRBV12-5
CASGLITSREQYF
>NA|TRBJ2-3|TRBV7-9
CASSLITYTDTQYF